Listed here is a single TCR beta chain. Its antigen is unknown. No base quality values were provided; no much bigger clone lies one nucleotide off. The EasySep Human CD8+ T Cell Enrichment Kit was used on day 10 to isolate CD8+ T cells from every culture. The germline V gene yields SGDLS for CDR1 and YYNGEE for CDR2. V loses 2 bases at its end and J loses 5 bases; junction bases beyond the gene matches: 15. CDR3 length: 18 amino acids, cysteine to phenylalanine. Only the CDR3 portion is preserved as DNA: 54 bases, with reading frame beginning at the first base. This entry belongs to a study of CD8 T cell repertoires and HIV-1 epitope variants (dated by TCRdb to the early 2020s). In the study overall: Twenty-five peptides representing autologous and known Gag and Nef epitope variants were each used to stimulate T cells in separate culture wells. A CMV, EBV and flu peptide pool, the Ebola AY9 epitope as negative control, and a no-peptide well were included as control conditions. The epitopes tested covered three Gag epitope families plus Nef HW9 and YT9. T cells were enriched using the EasySep Human T Cell Enrichment Kit and were co-cultured with equal numbers of autologous T cell-negative cells serving as antigen-presenting cells. For 10 days the cultures were kept in IMDM with gentamicin, and on days 3 and 7 half of the media was changed with IL-2, IL-7 and IL-15 added. An aliquot of 1M T cells was saved as an uncultured baseline condition, separate from the 80 to 95 T cell cultures. A total of about 87 T cell cultures were run, with each culture condition done in triplicate except for one peptide, which was done in duplicate.

TCR beta CDR3 regions were sequenced at survey depth on the immunoSEQ platform. The QIAamp DNA micro kit was used to extract genomic DNA from every cultured and uncultured CD8+ T cell population. Processing in the source paper ran as follows. Samples with fewer than 5,000 productive reads were excluded, which removed about 7% of the roughly 75 HIV peptide-stimulated cultures. A MANAFEST web app trimmed sequences to CDR3 and removed nonproductive sequences, CDR3s under 5 amino acids, and those not starting C or ending F/W. Antigen-specific clonotypes had to expand in at least 2 of 3 replicates versus no-peptide control at FDR 0.01, only within one epitope family. A specific clonotype also had to show a frequency at least fivefold higher than in wells stimulated with peptides from other epitope families. TCRdb obtained this table from immuneACCESS and retained in-frame rearrangements with V and J assigned. These tables miss some clones; where compared with another copy, unresolved V genes account for less than half of the shortfall, and the remainder is unexplained. The DNA gave D and trimming, while V, J and clone size come from that table. This sample holds 4,500 to 7,000 clones; just under 65% were observed only once. The ten largest clonotypes hold 40% to 45% of the sample.

Points the paper makes about the study in general: The Nef KF9 family was recognized by five clonotypes and the HW9 family by one, and no responses to the TAALDMSHF plasma variant were observed. Of the nine antigen-specific TCR beta clonotypes identified, roughly six appeared cross-reactive for autologous or known escape epitope variants. The assay identified only TCR beta chains and indicated proliferation to antigen, not T cell function or cytokine profile.

This chain is built from TRBV9 and TRBJ2-3; TRBD1 agrees with 9 junctional bases. The sequence came from a male donor with HIV. What was sequenced was cultured CD8+ T cells derived from PBMCs. The sequenced DNA is TGTGCCAGCAGCGTTTCAGCCGGGACAGGGACCGAAAGAGATACGCAGTATTTT. Protein translation: CASSVSAGTGTERDTQYF. Reference TRBV9 and TRBJ2-3 proteins supply the regions before and after the CDR3; the full variable domain is: DSGVTQTPKHLITATGQRVTLRCSPRSGDLSVYWYQQSLDQGLQFLIQYYNGEERAKGNILERFSAQQFPDLHSELNLSSLELGDSALYFCASSVSAGTGTERDTQYFGPGTRLTVL.